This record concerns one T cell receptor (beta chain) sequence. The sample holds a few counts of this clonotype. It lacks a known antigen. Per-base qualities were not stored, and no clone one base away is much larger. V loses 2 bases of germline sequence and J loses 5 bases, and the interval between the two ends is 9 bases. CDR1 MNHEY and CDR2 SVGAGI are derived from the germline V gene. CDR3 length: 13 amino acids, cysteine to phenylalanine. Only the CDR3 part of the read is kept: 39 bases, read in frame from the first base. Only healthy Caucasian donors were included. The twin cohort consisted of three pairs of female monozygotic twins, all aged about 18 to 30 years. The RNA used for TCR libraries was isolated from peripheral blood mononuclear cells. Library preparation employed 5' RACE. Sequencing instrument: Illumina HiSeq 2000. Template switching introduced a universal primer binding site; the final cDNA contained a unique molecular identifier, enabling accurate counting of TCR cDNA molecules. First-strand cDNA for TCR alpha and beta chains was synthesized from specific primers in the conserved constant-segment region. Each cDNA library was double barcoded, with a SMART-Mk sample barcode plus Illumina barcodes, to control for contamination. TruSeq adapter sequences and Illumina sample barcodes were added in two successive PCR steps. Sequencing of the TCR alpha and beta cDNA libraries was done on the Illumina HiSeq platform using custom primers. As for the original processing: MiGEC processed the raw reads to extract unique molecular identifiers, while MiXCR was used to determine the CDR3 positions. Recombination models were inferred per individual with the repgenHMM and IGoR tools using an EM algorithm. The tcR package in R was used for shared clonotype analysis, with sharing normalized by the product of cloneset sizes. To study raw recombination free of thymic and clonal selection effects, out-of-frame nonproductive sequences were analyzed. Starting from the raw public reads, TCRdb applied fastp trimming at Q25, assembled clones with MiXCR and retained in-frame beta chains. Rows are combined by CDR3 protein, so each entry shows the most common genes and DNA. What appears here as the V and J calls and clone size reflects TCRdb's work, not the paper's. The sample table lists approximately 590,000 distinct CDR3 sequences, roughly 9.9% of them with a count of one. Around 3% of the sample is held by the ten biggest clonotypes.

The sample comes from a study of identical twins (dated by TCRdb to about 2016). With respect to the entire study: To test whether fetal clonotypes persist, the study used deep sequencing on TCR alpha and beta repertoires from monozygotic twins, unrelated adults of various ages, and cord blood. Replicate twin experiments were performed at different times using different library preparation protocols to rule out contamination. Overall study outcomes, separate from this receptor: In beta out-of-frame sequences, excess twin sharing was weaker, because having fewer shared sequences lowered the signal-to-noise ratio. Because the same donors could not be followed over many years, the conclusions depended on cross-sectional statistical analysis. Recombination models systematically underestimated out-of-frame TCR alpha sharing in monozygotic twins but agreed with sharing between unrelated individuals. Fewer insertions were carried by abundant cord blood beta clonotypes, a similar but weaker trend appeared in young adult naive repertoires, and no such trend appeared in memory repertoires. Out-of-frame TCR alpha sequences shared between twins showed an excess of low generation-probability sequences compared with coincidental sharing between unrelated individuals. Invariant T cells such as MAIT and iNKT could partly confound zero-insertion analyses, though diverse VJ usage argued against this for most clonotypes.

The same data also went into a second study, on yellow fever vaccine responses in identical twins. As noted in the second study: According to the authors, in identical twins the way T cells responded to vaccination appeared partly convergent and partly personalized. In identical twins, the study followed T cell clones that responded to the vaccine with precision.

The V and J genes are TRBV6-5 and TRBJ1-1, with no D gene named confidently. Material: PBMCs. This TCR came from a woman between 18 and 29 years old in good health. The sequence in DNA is TGTGCCAGCAGTTACGGGGTCCGAACTGAAGCTTTCTTT. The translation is CASSYGVRTEAFF.